This section outlines one T cell receptor beta chain sequence together with its context. The antigen is not known. The sample belongs to a study of vaccination effects on CD4 cells after COVID-19. After expansion with viral peptide pools in the ViraFEST assay, antigen-specific CD4+ T cells were sequenced. Culturing for ten to eleven days preceded CD4+ T cell isolation. Nucleocapsid antibodies were negative in the vaccine recipients, who had never had SARS-CoV-2 infection. Over 1.5 million PBMC per well were cultured with around 10 IU/ml IL-2 and approximately 10 ug/ml peptides. IL-2 medium took the place of half the medium on both days 3 and 7. Libraries were prepared by immunoSEQ multiplex PCR; TCRdb keeps only in-frame clonotypes and omits some of them. The table includes fewer than 55,000 clones, 79% detected once. Sequenced here: CD4+ T cells from PBMCs cultured with HCoV-OC43 spike peptides, sampled before COVID-19 vaccination. The subset was: HCoV-OC43 spike overlapping peptide pool stimulation. This TCR was recovered from a human donor who received a COVID-19 vaccine.

CDR3: CASSPTGGFTNIQYF. The CDR3 bases are TGCGCCAGCAGCCCTACGGGGGGATTTACAAACATTCAGTACTTC. The chain links TRBV5-1 to TRBJ2-4; 7 bases are a match to TRBD2. The CDR3 extends over 15 amino acids. Germline V gene sequence: CDR1 SGHRS, CDR2 YFSETQ. After removal of 4 bases from V and 6 bases from J, the junction contained 10 bases not matched to a gene. Complete variable domain (other parts from reference TRBV5-1 and TRBJ2-4): KAGVTQTPRYLIKTRGQQVTLSCSPISGHRSVSWYQQTPGQGLQFLFEYFSETQRNKGNFPGRFSGRQFSNSRSEMNVSTLELGDSALYLCASSPTGGFTNIQYFGAGTRLSVL.